Sequencing of this TCR beta chain was carried out in a study of T cells in narcolepsy. Overall study findings and caveats: Healthy controls reportedly lacked the autoreactive clonotypes serially found in patients' blood.

This clone has a single count. Its target is unknown. This CDR3 has 14 amino acids. The V segment lost 7 bases and the J segment 7 bases; nucleotides outside the gene matches: 4. Looked up from germline, CDR1 is LNHDA and CDR2 is SQIVND (reference sequence). Here immunoSEQ multiplex PCR was the method, and the copy in TCRdb shows in-frame clones only, minus some. In the table there are roughly 25,000 clones, 84% of which are singletons. The clonotype was recovered from a human donor with narcolepsy. This chain links TRBV19 with TRBJ2-1, with TRBD2 matching 13 bases. The source material was CD45RA- memory CD4+ T cells from PBMCs. The CDR3 is CASKRTSGSNEQFF. Written as DNA, the CDR3 is TGTGCCAGTAAAAGGACTAGCGGGAGTAATGAGCAGTTCTTC.